This T cell receptor (beta chain) comes out of a study of human T cells and chemical hapten exposure. Findings and limits, study-wide: Sensitizing to DPC left TCRs with a frequency above 1 in 1000 unaltered.

Time point in this sample: pre-sensitization, week 0. Treatment here: therapeutic diphenylcyclopropenone sensitization with weekly scalp DPC. TCRdb reprocessed the RACE reads via MiXCR and lists one record per CDR3 protein. The sample lists tens of thousands of distinct CDR3 sequences, around 7% occurring once. From germline, CDR1 is LGHDT and CDR2 YNNKEL (reference sequence). V was clipped by 7 bases and J by 0 bases, with 10 bases between them. This CDR3 spans 15 amino acids. This clonotype was counted at least ten times. Its antigen is still unknown. This TCR came from a woman under 40 with alopecia areata. Some clones in this sample may be carry-over from other donors' samples. The chain carries TRBV3-1 and TRBJ2-6, with unresolved D. The specimen was whole blood, collected in connection with sensitization to the hapten diphenylcyclopropenone (DPC). CDR3 coding DNA: TGTGCCAGCAAATCCCAACCCTCTGGGGCCAACGTCCTGACTTTC. Translating gives CASKSQPSGANVLTF. The full variable domain, with the rest looked up from reference TRBV3-1 and TRBJ2-6, is DTAVSQTPKYLVTQMGNDKSIKCEQNLGHDTMYWYKQDSKKFLKIMFSYNNKELIINETVPNRFSPKSPDKAHLNLHINSLELGDSAVYFCASKSQPSGANVLTFGAGSRLTVL.